These 5 T cell receptor beta chains share one sample of origin, sequenced in a study of T cell responses to AZD1222 COVID-19 vaccine. TCRdb's table, derived via immunoSEQ multiplex PCR, lists solely in-frame clones and lacks some. The sample includes 150,000 or so clones, about 91% seen only once; the top ten take 0.9% to 1.2%. Here the sequenced sample was peripheral blood, taken 28 days after the second AZD1222 dose. Receptors originate from an adult who received the AZD1222 COVID-19 vaccine.

This clone appeared a single time. V is TRBV18 and J is TRBJ1-4, with a tentative D call TRBD1 (6 bases). Between the trimmed V and J ends, which lost 3 bases and 8 bases, there was a span of 22 bases. Germline CDR1 is KGHSH and CDR2 is LQKENI. The length of the CDR3 is 17 residues. The CDR3 DNA follows: TGTGCCAGCTCACCCCAAGGACCACAGGGTTTAGGGGAAAAACTGTTTTTT. Amino acid sequence: CASSPQGPQGLGEKLFF.

The chain uses TRBV7-9 and TRBJ1-2, with TRBD1 as a possible D gene (5 bases). The CDR3 extends over 14 amino acids. V lost 5 bases and J lost 4, with 14 bases in between. Germline loops: CDR1 SEHNR, CDR2 FQNEAQ (reference sequence). DNA of the CDR3: TGTGCCAGCAGCCCTGGGACGCCCCGCTATGGCTACACCTTC. Amino acid sequence: CASSPGTPRYGYTF. Using reference TRBV7-9 and TRBJ1-2 for the parts outside the CDR3, the full variable domain is DTGVSQNPRHKITKRGQNVTFRCDPISEHNRLYWYRQTLGQGPEFLTYFQNEAQLEKSRLLSDRFSAERPKGSFSTLEIQRTEQGDSAMYLCASSPGTPRYGYTFGSGTRLTVV.

The chain carries TRBV11-2 and TRBJ1-5, with D maybe TRBD1 (5 bases). Per the germline V gene, CDR1 is SGHAT and CDR2 is FQNNGV. The length of the CDR3 is 14 residues. Between the trimmed V and J ends, which lost 3 bases and 3 bases, there was a span of 9 bases. In nucleotides, the CDR3 is TGTGCCAGCAGCTTGACAGTTACCAATCAGCCCCAGCATTTT. Its translation is CASSLTVTNQPQHF. The full variable domain, with the rest looked up from reference TRBV11-2 and TRBJ1-5, is EAGVAQSPRYKIIEKRQSVAFWCNPISGHATLYWYQQILGQGPKLLIQFQNNGVVDDSQLPKDRFSAERLKGVDSTLKIQPAKLEDSAVYLCASSLTVTNQPQHFGDGTRLSIL.

The chain employs TRBV4-2 and TRBJ1-6, with D possibly matching TRBD1 (6 bases). V was shortened by 2 bases and J by 1 base, with 9 bases between the two germline ends. The CDR3 length is 16 residues. Germline V CDR1 and CDR2: LGHNA, YNFKEQ. In DNA, the CDR3 is TGTGCCAGCAGCCAAACAGGGACGTCCTATAATTCACCCCTCCACTTT. Translation: CASSQTGTSYNSPLHF.

The chain couples TRBV15 to TRBJ1-3, with TRBD1 matching over 8 bases. From germline, CDR1 is LNHNV and CDR2 YYDKDF (reference sequence). Unmatched junction bases numbered 3, after V lost 8 bases and J lost 0 bases. The CDR3 extends over 14 amino acids. The CDR3 DNA is TGTGCCACCGACAGGGGTTACTCTGGAAACACCATATATTTT. Translation gives CATDRGYSGNTIYF. Full variable domain (outside the CDR3, taken from reference TRBV15 and TRBJ1-3): DAMVIQNPRYQVTQFGKPVTLSCSQTLNHNVMYWYQQKSSQAPKLLFHYYDKDFNNEADTPDNFQSRRPNTSFCFLDIRSPGLGDTAMYLCATDRGYSGNTIYFGEGSWLTVV.